Listed below are T cell receptor beta chains from one sample, sequenced in a study of liver allograft versus peripheral blood T cells. Each CDR3 protein is one row after TCRdb ran MiXCR on the reads. The data show some 10,000 distinct CDR3 sequences, 15% to 20% seen once. These receptors originate from a human patient who had a liver transplant. Among the T cells, some may be from the graft donor. The CDR3 runs from the conserved cysteine through the conserved F or W. A D gene is named only where the DNA matches it firmly. Clone size is given for some rows only: seen once, a few or many times, or a class if the clone is expanded.

D gene	clone size	V gene	J gene	CDR3 DNA	CDR3 protein
-	-	TRBV11-1	TRBJ2-3	TGTGCCAGCAGCTTTGGTCCGCCGAGTTCAGATACGCAGTATTTT	CASSFGPPSSDTQYF
-	-	TRBV12-3/TRBV12-4	TRBJ1-4	TGTGCCAGCAGTTTTAGAGGCGTCGAAAAACTGTTTTTT	CASSFRGVEKLFF
TRBD2	few	TRBV11-1	TRBJ2-1	TGTGCCAGCGCGGGGGATACTAAAAATGAGCAGTTCTTC	CASAGDTKNEQFF
TRBD1	-	TRBV9	TRBJ1-1	TGTGCCAGCAGCGTAGCCGCCAGGGGGGACACTGAAGCTTTCTTT	CASSVAARGDTEAFF
-	medium-sized	TRBV10-3	TRBJ1-1	TGTGCCATCAGCGAGCCGGACGGGCAGCCGAACACTGAAGCTTTCTTT	CAISEPDGQPNTEAFF
TRBD1	few	TRBV20-1	TRBJ2-7	TGCAGTGCTCGGACAGGGGAGGGGGAGCAGTACTTC	CSARTGEGEQYF
TRBD1	medium-sized	TRBV19	TRBJ1-5	TGTGCCAGTAGTGAGGGACAGGGATTTCAGCCCCAGCATTTT	CASSEGQGFQPQHF
TRBD1	-	TRBV12-3/TRBV12-4	TRBJ2-4	TGTGCCAGCAGCCCCCGACAGGGCTTGATAGACATTCAGTACTTC	CASSPRQGLIDIQYF
-	-	TRBV12-3/TRBV12-4	TRBJ1-4	TGTGCCAGCAGTTTAATGGGGTTGGTCGGCGAAAAACTGTTTTTT	CASSLMGLVGEKLFF
TRBD2	few	TRBV20-1	TRBJ2-5	TGCAGTGCTATTCCTAGCGGGGGGGCTTGGGAGACCCAGTACTTC	CSAIPSGGAWETQYF
TRBD1	medium-sized	TRBV5-4	TRBJ2-6	TGTGCCAGCAACCCGGGACAGGGCAACTCTGGGGCCAACGTCCTGACTTTC	CASNPGQGNSGANVLTF
-	medium-sized	TRBV10-3	TRBJ2-7	TGTGCCATCAGTGGGATCCAGGGACACTACGAGCAGTACTTC	CAISGIQGHYEQYF
TRBD1	few	TRBV6-6	TRBJ1-2	TGTGCCAGCGACCTACGACAGGGAGGTGGCTACACCTTC	CASDLRQGGGYTF
-	few	TRBV7-9	TRBJ1-4	TGTGCCAGCAGCTTAGAGCAGTTGTCAACTAATGAAAAACTGTTTTTT	CASSLEQLSTNEKLFF
TRBD1	medium-sized	TRBV27	TRBJ2-1	TGTGCCAGCAGTCCGGGACAGGTGTACAATGAGCAGTTCTTC	CASSPGQVYNEQFF
-	medium-sized	TRBV19	TRBJ1-4	TGTGCCAGTACAACAGTGGGACGGAGCAGGGGTGAAAAACTGTTTTTT	CASTTVGRSRGEKLFF
TRBD1	-	TRBV5-6	TRBJ1-6	TGTGCCAGCAGTAAGGGACAGGGGTTTTCACCCCTCCACTTT	CASSKGQGFSPLHF
-	-	TRBV12-3/TRBV12-4	TRBJ2-6	TGTGCCAGCAGTTTACGGCGGAGCTCTGGGGCCAACGTCCTGACTTTC	CASSLRRSSGANVLTF
TRBD1	medium-sized	TRBV19	TRBJ2-1	TGTGCCAGTAGTATTGGACAGGGGTCCTACAATGAGCAGTTCTTC	CASSIGQGSYNEQFF
TRBD1	-	TRBV9	TRBJ1-1	TGTGCCAGCAGCGGACGAGTGGGGACAGGGGGGCGGAACACTGAAGCTTTCTTT	CASSGRVGTGGRNTEAFF
TRBD1	medium-sized	TRBV29-1	TRBJ1-1	TGCAGCGTGAGAACAGGGGGCTTGGATGAAGCTTTCTTT	CSVRTGGLDEAFF
TRBD1	medium-sized	TRBV6-2/TRBV6-3	TRBJ1-5	TGTGCCAGCAGTTTGACAGGGATCAGCAATCAGCCCCAGCATTTT	CASSLTGISNQPQHF
-	-	TRBV12-3/TRBV12-4	TRBJ1-5	TGTGCCAGCAGCTCAACAGGTCGAGGACAGCCCCAGCATTTT	CASSSTGRGQPQHF
-	few	TRBV6-5	TRBJ2-7	TGTGCCAGCAGTTACTCGAGTCCGGCCAGTCTCGTTTACGAGCAGTACTTC	CASSYSSPASLVYEQYF
-	-	TRBV12-3/TRBV12-4	TRBJ1-3	TGTGCCAGCAGTTCCGCAGGGGCGGGAAACACCATATATTTT	CASSSAGAGNTIYF
-	-	TRBV11-2	TRBJ1-1	TGTGCCAGCAGTATACGGGGCGGGAACACTGAAGCTTTCTTT	CASSIRGGNTEAFF
-	-	TRBV12-3/TRBV12-4	TRBJ1-3	TGTGCCAGCAGTTTCGGGCAGGTCGCAAACACCATATATTTT	CASSFGQVANTIYF
-	medium-sized	TRBV29-1	TRBJ1-2	TGCAGCATTCTGGAAGGGGTCGAGGGCTACACCTTC	CSILEGVEGYTF
TRBD1	medium-sized	TRBV19	TRBJ2-7	TGTGCCAGTAGTGAGGGACAGTCGGGGCAGGGAACCTACGAGCAGTACTTC	CASSEGQSGQGTYEQYF
-	medium-sized	TRBV6-1	TRBJ1-2	TGTGCCAGTCGGGTAGGGCCCTATGGCTACACCTTC	CASRVGPYGYTF
-	-	TRBV18	TRBJ1-5	TGTGCCAGCTCCCACCAACGAGGGGCGGATCAGCCCCAGCATTTT	CASSHQRGADQPQHF
TRBD1	medium-sized	TRBV19	TRBJ1-6	TGTGCCAGTAGTATAACAGGGGATAATTCACCCCTCCACTTT	CASSITGDNSPLHF
-	medium-sized	TRBV19	TRBJ1-2	TGTGCCAGTAGTATTCTCGGGGACTATGGCTACACCTTC	CASSILGDYGYTF
-	-	TRBV27	TRBJ2-7	TGTGCCAGCAGGCGACCGAATACCTACGAGCAGTACTTC	CASRRPNTYEQYF
TRBD2	medium-sized	TRBV24-1	TRBJ2-1	TGTGCCACCAGTGACAATGGACTAGCGGGTGGGGGATACAATGAGCAGTTCTTC	CATSDNGLAGGGYNEQFF
-	medium-sized	TRBV6-6	TRBJ2-2	TGTGCCAGCAGTTACTCTGTAGGGGAGCTGTTTTTT	CASSYSVGELFF
-	medium-sized	TRBV6-5	TRBJ1-5	TGTGCCAGCAGACCGGTTGAAGGGGGGCCCCAGCATTTT	CASRPVEGGPQHF
-	medium-sized	TRBV10-3	TRBJ1-1	TGTGCCATCAGCGCAGGGGTCGGGGGCACTGAAGCTTTCTTT	CAISAGVGGTEAFF
-	-	TRBV6-5	TRBJ2-7	TGTGCCAGCAGTTACTCGACCCAGGGGAACGAGCAGTACTTC	CASSYSTQGNEQYF
-	few	TRBV12-3/TRBV12-4	TRBJ2-1	TGTGCCAGCAGTTCCCAAGGTGTTGAGCAGTTCTTC	CASSSQGVEQFF
-	-	TRBV28	TRBJ1-4	TGTGCCACCACCCTAGGGACTCAATTTAATGAAAAACTGTTTTTT	CATTLGTQFNEKLFF
TRBD1	-	TRBV13	TRBJ2-2	TGTGCCAGCAGCTCCTGGACAGGGAGCACCGGGGAGCTGTTTTTT	CASSSWTGSTGELFF
TRBD1	many	TRBV6-1	TRBJ2-3	TGTGCCAGCAGTGATCGCCCCGGGACAGGGGCTCTCACAGATACGCAGTATTTT	CASSDRPGTGALTDTQYF
-	medium-sized	TRBV27	TRBJ1-1	TGTGCCAGCAGTTTATTCAGAAGCACTGAAGCTTTCTTT	CASSLFRSTEAFF
TRBD1	medium-sized	TRBV19	TRBJ2-5	TGTGCCAGTAGTATTACAGGGGGCCAAGAGACCCAGTACTTC	CASSITGGQETQYF
-	medium-sized	TRBV27	TRBJ1-3	TGTGCCAGCAGTTTATTCCAACCGACTCTCTCTGGAAACACCATATATTTT	CASSLFQPTLSGNTIYF
-	-	TRBV6-1	TRBJ1-1	TGTGCGACCTGGGGGGTTCCTGGGAAGGCTTTCTTT	CATWGVPGKAFF
-	-	TRBV9	TRBJ1-6	TGTGCCAGCAGCGTAGTAGAAGGTTCACCCCTCCACTTT	CASSVVEGSPLHF
-	few	TRBV28	TRBJ1-2	TGTGCCAGCCTAGAGGGGGGAGGGGTTGCCTATGGCTACACCTTC	CASLEGGGVAYGYTF
-	few	TRBV6-5	TRBJ1-2	TGTGCCAGCACTCCCCAGGGAAACTATGGCTACACCTTC	CASTPQGNYGYTF
-	few	TRBV19	TRBJ2-7	TGTGCCACATCCGGGACAAACTACTACGAGCAGTACTTC	CATSGTNYYEQYF
-	medium-sized	TRBV18	TRBJ2-7	TGTGCCAGCTCGGGGCGGACCGGCGAGCAGTACTTC	CASSGRTGEQYF
-	-	TRBV19	TRBJ1-4	TGTGCCAGTAGTATCGAAGGTAGAGCAACTAATGAAAAACTGTTTTTT	CASSIEGRATNEKLFF
-	many	TRBV19	TRBJ1-1	TGTGCCAGTAGTATAGCTGGGGCCCGGACTGAAGCTTTCTTT	CASSIAGARTEAFF
-	many	TRBV19	TRBJ2-3	TGTGCCAGTAGTATCCTCACAGGTACAGATACGCAGTATTTT	CASSILTGTDTQYF
-	few	TRBV27	TRBJ2-5	TGTGCCAGCAGTTTATTTCGGAAACTCCAAGAGACCCAGTACTTC	CASSLFRKLQETQYF
TRBD1	many	TRBV28	TRBJ1-2	TGTGCCAGCAGTTCCCCGGGACAGGGGGATGGCTACACCTTC	CASSSPGQGDGYTF
-	few	TRBV15	TRBJ1-1	TGTGCCACCGAGGGGGGGCAGGGAGCTTTCTTT	CATEGGQGAFF
-	few	TRBV24-1	TRBJ1-4	TGTGCCACCCGGACGTACTTTAATGAAAAACTGTTTTTT	CATRTYFNEKLFF